This T cell receptor beta chain was found in a study of blood T cells in healthy people across ages. Points from the study as a whole: Both naive CD4+ cell counts and diversity were greater in long-lived donors than in aged donors.

A remark on this clonotype: Its specificity is unknown.

Next came a second PCR, run for about 6 to 11 cycles, which used a sample-barcoded 5' primer along with a J-beta primer mix. TCRdb reprocessed the 5' RACE reads with MiXCR, giving one entry per CDR3 protein. This sample has some 700,000 distinct CDR3 sequences, with around 46% found just once. Germline V lookup: CDR1 DFQATT, CDR2 SNEGSKA (reference sequence). This CDR3 has 11 amino acids. The chain carries TRBV20-1 and TRBJ2-5; unclear D gene. The DNA end favors TRBJ2-7, so the J call may be wrong. The clonotype comes from a woman in her fifties or sixties in good health. Sequencing used blood. CDR3 coding DNA: TGCAGTGCCCGACTTTACGACGAGCAGTACTTC. Protein product: CSARLYDEQYF.